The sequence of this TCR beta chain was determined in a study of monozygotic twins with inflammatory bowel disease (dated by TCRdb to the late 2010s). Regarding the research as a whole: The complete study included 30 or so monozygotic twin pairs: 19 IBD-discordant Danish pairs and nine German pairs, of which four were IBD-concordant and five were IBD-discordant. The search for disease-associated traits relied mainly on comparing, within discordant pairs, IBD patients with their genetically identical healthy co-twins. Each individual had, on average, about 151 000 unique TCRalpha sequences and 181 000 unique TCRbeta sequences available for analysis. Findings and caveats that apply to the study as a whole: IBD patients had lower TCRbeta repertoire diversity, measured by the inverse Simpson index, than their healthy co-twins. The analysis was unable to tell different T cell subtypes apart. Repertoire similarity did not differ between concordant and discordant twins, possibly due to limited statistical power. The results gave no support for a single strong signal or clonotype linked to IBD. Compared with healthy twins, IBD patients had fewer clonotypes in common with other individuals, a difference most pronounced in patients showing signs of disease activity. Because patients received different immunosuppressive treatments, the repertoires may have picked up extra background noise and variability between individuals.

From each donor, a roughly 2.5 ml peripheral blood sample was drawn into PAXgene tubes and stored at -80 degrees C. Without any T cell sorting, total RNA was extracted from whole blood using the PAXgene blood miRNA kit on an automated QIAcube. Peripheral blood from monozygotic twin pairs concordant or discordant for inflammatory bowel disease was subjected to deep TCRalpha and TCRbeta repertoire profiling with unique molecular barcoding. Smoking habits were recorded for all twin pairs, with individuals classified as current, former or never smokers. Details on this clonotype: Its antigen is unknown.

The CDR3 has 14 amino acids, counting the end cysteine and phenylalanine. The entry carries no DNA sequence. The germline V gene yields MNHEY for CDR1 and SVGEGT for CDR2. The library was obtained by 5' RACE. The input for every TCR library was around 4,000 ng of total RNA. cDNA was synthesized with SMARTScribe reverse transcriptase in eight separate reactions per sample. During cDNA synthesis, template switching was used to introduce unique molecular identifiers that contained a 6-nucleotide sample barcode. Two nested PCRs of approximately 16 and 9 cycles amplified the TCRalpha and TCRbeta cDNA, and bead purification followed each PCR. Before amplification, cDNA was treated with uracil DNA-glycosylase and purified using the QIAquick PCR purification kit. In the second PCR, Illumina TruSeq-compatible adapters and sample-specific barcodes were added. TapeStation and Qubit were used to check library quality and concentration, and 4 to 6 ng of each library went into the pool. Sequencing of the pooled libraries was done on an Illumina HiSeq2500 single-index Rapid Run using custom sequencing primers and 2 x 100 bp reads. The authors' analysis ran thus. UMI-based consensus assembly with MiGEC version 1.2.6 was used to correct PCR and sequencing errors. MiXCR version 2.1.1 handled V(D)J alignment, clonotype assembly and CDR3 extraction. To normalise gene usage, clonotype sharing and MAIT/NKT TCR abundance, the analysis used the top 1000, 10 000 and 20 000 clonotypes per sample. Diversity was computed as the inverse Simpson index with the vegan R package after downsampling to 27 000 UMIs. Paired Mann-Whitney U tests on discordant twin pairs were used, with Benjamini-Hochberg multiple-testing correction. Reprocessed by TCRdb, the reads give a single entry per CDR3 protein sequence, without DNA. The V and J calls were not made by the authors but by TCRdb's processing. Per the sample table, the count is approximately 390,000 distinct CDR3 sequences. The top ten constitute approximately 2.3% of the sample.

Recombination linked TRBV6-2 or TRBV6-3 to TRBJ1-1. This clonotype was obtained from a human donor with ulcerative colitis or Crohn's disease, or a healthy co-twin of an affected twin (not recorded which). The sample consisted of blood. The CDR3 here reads CASSYSNLRSEAFF.